These T cell receptor beta chains were read from a single sample in a study of cytomegalovirus exposure and HLA in healthy donors. Assay used: immunoSEQ multiplex PCR; TCRdb lists only in-frame clones, some missing. Among fewer than 150,000 clones listed, approximately 80% were seen once. What was sequenced was PBMCs. Every receptor here comes from a man under 40 in good health and CMV-seronegative. Both conserved end residues are part of each CDR3. D genes are given only for firm matches. The size of a clone is reported for some rows only, either as once, few or many, or as a class for expanded clones.

clone_size: -; v_call: TRBV9; d_call: TRBD1; j_call: TRBJ2-1; cdr3_nt: TGTGCCAGCAGCGTATTCGGGACAGGGAATTACAATGAGCAGTTCTTC; cdr3_aa: CASSVFGTGNYNEQFF
clone_size: -; v_call: TRBV5-4; d_call: TRBD1; j_call: TRBJ2-3; cdr3_nt: TGTGCCAGCAGCCCTGGGACAGGGAAACTCACAGATACGCAGTATTTT; cdr3_aa: CASSPGTGKLTDTQYF
clone_size: -; v_call: TRBV29-1; d_call: -; j_call: TRBJ2-5; cdr3_nt: TGCAGCGTTGCCCAGGGGAGAGAGACCCAGTACTTC; cdr3_aa: CSVAQGRETQYF
clone_size: -; v_call: TRBV11-2; d_call: -; j_call: TRBJ2-7; cdr3_nt: TGTGCCAGCAGCTTGGGGGGGCACGAGCAGTACTTC; cdr3_aa: CASSLGGHEQYF
clone_size: once; v_call: TRBV27; d_call: TRBD1; j_call: TRBJ2-7; cdr3_nt: TGTGCCAGCAGTTTAGTAGGGACAGGGGCCTACGAGCAGTACTTC; cdr3_aa: CASSLVGTGAYEQYF
clone_size: few; v_call: TRBV4-3; d_call: -; j_call: TRBJ1-1; cdr3_nt: TGCGCCAGCAGCCAAGAGTTCTCAGGGGACACTGAAGCTTTCTTT; cdr3_aa: CASSQEFSGDTEAFF
clone_size: -; v_call: TRBV6-6; d_call: -; j_call: TRBJ2-7; cdr3_nt: TGTGCCAGCAGTTTACCTAGTAGCCCCTACGAGCAGTACTTC; cdr3_aa: CASSLPSSPYEQYF
clone_size: -; v_call: TRBV7-8; d_call: TRBD2; j_call: TRBJ2-7; cdr3_nt: TGTGCCAGCAGCTTAGAGGGAGGGGTCCACGAGCAGTACTTC; cdr3_aa: CASSLEGGVHEQYF
clone_size: few; v_call: TRBV6-1; d_call: -; j_call: TRBJ1-3; cdr3_nt: TGTGCCAGCAGAGAACAGGGTCGAAACACCATATATTTT; cdr3_aa: CASREQGRNTIYF
clone_size: -; v_call: TRBV5-1; d_call: TRBD1; j_call: TRBJ1-2; cdr3_nt: TGCGCCAGCAGCTTAAGGGACAGTCGGGAGGGCGGCTACACCTTC; cdr3_aa: CASSLRDSREGGYTF
clone_size: -; v_call: TRBV7-2; d_call: -; j_call: TRBJ2-1; cdr3_nt: TGTGCCAGCAGCTTAACGACAGGGAGGTCGGTGTCGCAGTTCTTC; cdr3_aa: CASSLTTGRSVSQFF
clone_size: -; v_call: TRBV5-6; d_call: TRBD1; j_call: TRBJ2-7; cdr3_nt: TGTGCCAGCAGCTTGCCCGGGACAGGAGCCTACGAGCAGTACTTC; cdr3_aa: CASSLPGTGAYEQYF
clone_size: -; v_call: TRBV7-2; d_call: -; j_call: TRBJ1-5; cdr3_nt: TGTGCCAGCAGCTTATCAGGGGTAGATCAGCCCCAGCATTTT; cdr3_aa: CASSLSGVDQPQHF
clone_size: -; v_call: TRBV15; d_call: -; j_call: TRBJ2-3; cdr3_nt: TGTGCCACCAGAAGGGGCCCAGATACGCAGTATTTT; cdr3_aa: CATRRGPDTQYF
clone_size: -; v_call: TRBV18; d_call: -; j_call: TRBJ1-2; cdr3_nt: TGTGCCAGCTCACCCCGAGGGGGGGCGGATGGCTACACCTTC; cdr3_aa: CASSPRGGADGYTF
clone_size: -; v_call: TRBV5-1; d_call: TRBD1; j_call: TRBJ2-7; cdr3_nt: TGCGCCAGCAGCGTGTCTTCCGGGACAGGGAAAGAGCAGTACTTC; cdr3_aa: CASSVSSGTGKEQYF
clone_size: -; v_call: TRBV4-1; d_call: TRBD1; j_call: TRBJ1-4; cdr3_nt: TGCGCCAGCAGCCAAGTCAGGACAGGGAGTGAAAAACTGTTTTTT; cdr3_aa: CASSQVRTGSEKLFF
clone_size: -; v_call: TRBV28; d_call: TRBD1; j_call: TRBJ2-2; cdr3_nt: TGTGCCAGCAGTTTGGTCGGGCAGGGGGATTTCACCGGGGAGCTGTTTTTT; cdr3_aa: CASSLVGQGDFTGELFF
clone_size: few; v_call: TRBV4-3; d_call: -; j_call: TRBJ2-6; cdr3_nt: TGCGCCAGCAGCCAAGTTCACGGCTCTGGGGCCAACGTCCTGACTTTC; cdr3_aa: CASSQVHGSGANVLTF
clone_size: -; v_call: TRBV6-5; d_call: TRBD2; j_call: TRBJ2-1; cdr3_nt: TGTGCCAGCAGTTACACCAGACTAGCGGGTGAGCAGTTCTTC; cdr3_aa: CASSYTRLAGEQFF
clone_size: -; v_call: TRBV27; d_call: -; j_call: TRBJ2-2; cdr3_nt: TGTGCCAGCAGTTTCTCGACAGTGGGGAACACCGGGGAGCTGTTTTTT; cdr3_aa: CASSFSTVGNTGELFF
clone_size: -; v_call: TRBV7-8; d_call: -; j_call: TRBJ1-2; cdr3_nt: TGTGCCAGCAGCTCGACCCCACAGGGAATCTATGGCTACACCTTC; cdr3_aa: CASSSTPQGIYGYTF
clone_size: once; v_call: TRBV9; d_call: TRBD2; j_call: TRBJ2-1; cdr3_nt: TGTGCCAGCAGCCCGCAGCTAGCGGGAGTATCTAATGAGCAGTTCTTC; cdr3_aa: CASSPQLAGVSNEQFF
clone_size: -; v_call: TRBV25-1; d_call: TRBD1; j_call: TRBJ1-2; cdr3_nt: TGTGCCAGCAGTGGGCAATACGGGACAGCAAACTATGGCTACACCTTC; cdr3_aa: CASSGQYGTANYGYTF
clone_size: -; v_call: TRBV5-1; d_call: TRBD1; j_call: TRBJ1-2; cdr3_nt: TGCGCCAGCAGCCCGACAGGGATAGGGATCTATGGCTACACCTTC; cdr3_aa: CASSPTGIGIYGYTF
clone_size: -; v_call: TRBV7-8; d_call: -; j_call: TRBJ2-2; cdr3_nt: TGTGCCAGCTCCTTGAGGAACACCGGGGAGCTGTTTTTT; cdr3_aa: CASSLRNTGELFF
clone_size: -; v_call: TRBV18; d_call: -; j_call: TRBJ2-3; cdr3_nt: TGTGCCAGCTCACCCCAGGGAATTCGAACAGATACGCAGTATTTT; cdr3_aa: CASSPQGIRTDTQYF
clone_size: -; v_call: TRBV28; d_call: TRBD2; j_call: TRBJ2-5; cdr3_nt: TGTGCCAGCAGGGCTTCTCGCGGGAGGGCGATTCAAGAGACCCAGTACTTC; cdr3_aa: CASRASRGRAIQETQYF
clone_size: -; v_call: TRBV27; d_call: -; j_call: TRBJ1-5; cdr3_nt: TGTGCCAGCAGACCCCTCAGGACGCCGGGGGTCAATCAGCCCCAGCATTTT; cdr3_aa: CASRPLRTPGVNQPQHF
clone_size: -; v_call: TRBV20-1; d_call: -; j_call: TRBJ2-7; cdr3_nt: TGCAGTGCTCCGCGAACCCGCGAGCAGTACTTC; cdr3_aa: CSAPRTREQYF
clone_size: once; v_call: TRBV20-1; d_call: -; j_call: TRBJ2-3; cdr3_nt: TGCAGTGTCGAAAGAGGGGATACGCAGTATTTT; cdr3_aa: CSVERGDTQYF
clone_size: -; v_call: TRBV5-1; d_call: -; j_call: TRBJ1-6; cdr3_nt: TGCGCCAGCAGCTTGCAGGGACTGAATTCACCCCTCCACTTT; cdr3_aa: CASSLQGLNSPLHF
clone_size: -; v_call: TRBV6-1; d_call: -; j_call: TRBJ2-3; cdr3_nt: TGTGCCAGCAACCCCCTGACAGCTAGCACAGATACGCAGTATTTT; cdr3_aa: CASNPLTASTDTQYF
clone_size: -; v_call: TRBV4-3; d_call: TRBD1; j_call: TRBJ2-3; cdr3_nt: TGCGCCAGCAGCCGCAGAACAGGGGAAGATACGCAGTATTTT; cdr3_aa: CASSRRTGEDTQYF
clone_size: -; v_call: TRBV28; d_call: TRBD2; j_call: TRBJ2-1; cdr3_nt: TGTGCCAGCAGTTTCCGGAGACTAGCGGGAAGGGTAGATGAGCAGTTCTTC; cdr3_aa: CASSFRRLAGRVDEQFF
clone_size: -; v_call: TRBV7-2; d_call: TRBD2; j_call: TRBJ2-7; cdr3_nt: TGTGCCAGCAGCTTAACGAGGACGGGAGGGCTGAAGGTGTACTTC; cdr3_aa: CASSLTRTGGLKVYF
clone_size: once; v_call: TRBV5-8; d_call: -; j_call: TRBJ2-1; cdr3_nt: TGTGCCAGCAGCAGAGGGCAGGTTTCTCCTAATGAGCAGTTCTTC; cdr3_aa: CASSRGQVSPNEQFF
clone_size: -; v_call: TRBV10-3; d_call: -; j_call: TRBJ1-3; cdr3_nt: TGTGCCATCAGCGGCCCTAGTGGTGACACCATATATTTT; cdr3_aa: CAISGPSGDTIYF
clone_size: -; v_call: TRBV7-6; d_call: -; j_call: TRBJ2-2; cdr3_nt: TGTGCCAGCAGCTTAGTAACAGGTCAGGGGGAGCTGTTTTTT; cdr3_aa: CASSLVTGQGELFF
clone_size: -; v_call: TRBV7-9; d_call: TRBD2; j_call: TRBJ2-5; cdr3_nt: TGTTCCAGCAGCTCACCTTCTAGCGGCCAAGAGACCCAGTACTTC; cdr3_aa: CSSSSPSSGQETQYF
clone_size: -; v_call: TRBV15; d_call: -; j_call: TRBJ1-2; cdr3_nt: TGTGCCACCAGCAGAGATAAGGGAGGCATCTCCGGCTACACCTTC; cdr3_aa: CATSRDKGGISGYTF
clone_size: -; v_call: TRBV28; d_call: -; j_call: TRBJ1-4; cdr3_nt: TGTGCCAGCAGTTTAAAAGGGACATACGAAAAACTGTTTTTT; cdr3_aa: CASSLKGTYEKLFF
clone_size: -; v_call: TRBV6-5; d_call: TRBD1; j_call: TRBJ1-1; cdr3_nt: TGTGCCAGCAGTTACAAGACAGGGATGGGTACTGAAGCTTTCTTC; cdr3_aa: CASSYKTGMGTEAFF
clone_size: once; v_call: TRBV6-5; d_call: -; j_call: TRBJ2-2; cdr3_nt: TGTGCCAGCATGAGGGATCGGGGCACCGGGGAGCTGTTTTTT; cdr3_aa: CASMRDRGTGELFF
clone_size: once; v_call: TRBV18; d_call: TRBD1; j_call: TRBJ2-7; cdr3_nt: TGTGCCAGCTCACTCAGACAGGGGATCCAGTACTTC; cdr3_aa: CASSLRQGIQYF
clone_size: -; v_call: TRBV6-5; d_call: TRBD1; j_call: TRBJ1-1; cdr3_nt: TGTGCCAGCAGCCCAGGGACAGGGAGGACTGAAGCTTTCTTT; cdr3_aa: CASSPGTGRTEAFF
clone_size: -; v_call: TRBV4-2; d_call: TRBD2; j_call: TRBJ2-2; cdr3_nt: TGTGCCAGCAGCCCCGGCCTAGCGGGCCTCACCGGGGAGCTGTTTTTT; cdr3_aa: CASSPGLAGLTGELFF
clone_size: -; v_call: TRBV10-3; d_call: TRBD2; j_call: TRBJ2-2; cdr3_nt: TGTGCCATCAGATCGACTAGCGGGACGAGGACCGGGGAGCTGTTTTTT; cdr3_aa: CAIRSTSGTRTGELFF
clone_size: -; v_call: TRBV4-1; d_call: -; j_call: TRBJ1-2; cdr3_nt: TGCGCCAGCAGCCAATCCCGGGGGGAGGTCTATGGCTACACCTTC; cdr3_aa: CASSQSRGEVYGYTF
clone_size: -; v_call: TRBV7-2; d_call: TRBD2; j_call: TRBJ2-5; cdr3_nt: TGTGCCAGCAGCTTGCTAGCGGGAGGAGCAGAGACCCAGTACTTC; cdr3_aa: CASSLLAGGAETQYF
clone_size: -; v_call: TRBV7-9; d_call: -; j_call: TRBJ2-7; cdr3_nt: TGTGCCAGCAGCTTAGGGACAACTTACGAGCAGTACTTC; cdr3_aa: CASSLGTTYEQYF